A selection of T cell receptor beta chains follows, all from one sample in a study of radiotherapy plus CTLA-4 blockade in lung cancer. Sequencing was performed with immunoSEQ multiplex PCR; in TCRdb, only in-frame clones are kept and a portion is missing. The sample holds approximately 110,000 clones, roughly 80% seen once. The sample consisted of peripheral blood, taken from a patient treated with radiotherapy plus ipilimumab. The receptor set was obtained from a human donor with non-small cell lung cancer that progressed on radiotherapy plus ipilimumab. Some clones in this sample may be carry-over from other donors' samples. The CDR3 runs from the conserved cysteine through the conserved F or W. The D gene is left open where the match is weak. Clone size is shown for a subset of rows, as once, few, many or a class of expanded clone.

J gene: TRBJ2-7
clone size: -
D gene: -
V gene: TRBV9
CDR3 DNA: TGTGCCAGCAGCGTAGCTACAGGGCCCCTTTACGAGCAGTACTTC
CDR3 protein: CASSVATGPLYEQYF

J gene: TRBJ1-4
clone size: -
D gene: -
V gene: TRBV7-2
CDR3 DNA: TGTGCCAGCAGCTTAGAGGGGTCCAGAGCTAATGAAAAACTGTTTTTT
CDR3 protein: CASSLEGSRANEKLFF

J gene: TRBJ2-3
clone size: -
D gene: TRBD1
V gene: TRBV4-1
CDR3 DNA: TGCGCCAGCAGCCAAGGGGACAGGGCAGGAGATACGCAGTATTTT
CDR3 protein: CASSQGDRAGDTQYF

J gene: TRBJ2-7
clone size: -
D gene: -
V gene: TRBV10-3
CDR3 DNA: TGTGCCATCAGTTCCGGGACCGCTACTTCATTCTACGAGCAGTACTTC
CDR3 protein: CAISSGTATSFYEQYF

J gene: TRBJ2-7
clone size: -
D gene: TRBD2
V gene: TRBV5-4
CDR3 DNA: TGTGCCAGCAGCCCGCACCTGACTAGCGGGAGCTCCTACGAGCAGTACTTC
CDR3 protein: CASSPHLTSGSSYEQYF

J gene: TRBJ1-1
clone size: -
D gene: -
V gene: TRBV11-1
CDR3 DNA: TGTGCCAGCAGCTTAGACCTGAACACTGAAGCTTTCTTT
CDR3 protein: CASSLDLNTEAFF

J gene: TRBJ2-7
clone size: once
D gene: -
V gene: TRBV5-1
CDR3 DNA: TGCGCCAGCAGCTTGGTCCCCTCCGGGGAGCAGTACTTC
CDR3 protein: CASSLVPSGEQYF

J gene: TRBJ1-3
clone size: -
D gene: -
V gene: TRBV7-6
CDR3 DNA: TGTGCCAGCAGCCCCACCGGGAATTCGGGGGGAAACACCATATATTTT
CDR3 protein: CASSPTGNSGGNTIYF

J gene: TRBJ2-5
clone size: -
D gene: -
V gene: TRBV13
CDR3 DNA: TGTGCCAGCAGCTTGGATGAAGGGACCCAGTACTTC
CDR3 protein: CASSLDEGTQYF

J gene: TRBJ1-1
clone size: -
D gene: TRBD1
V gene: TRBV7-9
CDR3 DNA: TGTGCCAGCAGCCCTACCACGGGACAGGGTCGGGATGAAGCTTTCTTT
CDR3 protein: CASSPTTGQGRDEAFF

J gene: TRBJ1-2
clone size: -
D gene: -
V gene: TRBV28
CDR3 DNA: TGTGCCAGCAATTCCGCAGGGGCCCTCCGGGGGTATGGCTACACCTTC
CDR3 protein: CASNSAGALRGYGYTF